The 29 T cell receptor beta chains listed next were all sequenced from one sample in a study of T cell clones after liver transplantation. Using immunoSEQ multiplex PCR, the repertoire was profiled, and TCRdb retains in-frame clones only, with some absent. Among 70,000 to 80,000 clones listed, more than 75% were seen once. The material sequenced was CD4+ T cells from blood, taken before liver transplant. The receptor source for this set is a human donor who received a liver transplant.

The CDR3 spells CASSVLAYNEQFF. CDR3 sequence (DNA): TGTGCCAGCAGCGTACTCGCTTACAATGAGCAGTTCTTC. V usage is TRBV9 and J usage is TRBJ2-1; D is uncertain. The length of the CDR3 is 13 residues. V lost 1 base and J lost 4, with 6 bases in between. Germline CDR1 SGDLS, CDR2 YYNGEE. Full variable domain (missing parts from reference TRBV9 and TRBJ2-1): DSGVTQTPKHLITATGQRVTLRCSPRSGDLSVYWYQQSLDQGLQFLIQYYNGEERAKGNILERFSAQQFPDLHSELNLSSLELGDSALYFCASSVLAYNEQFFGPGTRLTVL.

The V gene is TRBV11-3, the J gene TRBJ2-1; 9 bases agree with TRBD1. The CDR3 spans 15 residues. Germline lookup yields CDR1 SGHNT and CDR2 YENEEA. V gave up 4 bases and J gave up 7 bases; unmatched junction bases: 8. CDR3 sequence (DNA): TGTGCCAGCAGCTCCCGGGACAGGGAAATAAATGAGCAGTTCTTC. Its protein product is CASSSRDREINEQFF.

The V call is TRBV6-5, the J call TRBJ1-3; TRBD1 is a possible D gene (6 bases). The CDR3 runs 16 residues. Trimming pared 0 bases from V and 3 bases from J, leaving 12 bases between. The germline gives CDR1 MNHEY, CDR2 SVGAGI. The CDR3 is CASSYSGGSVGNTIYF. The CDR3 nucleotides are TGTGCCAGCAGTTACTCGGGGGGCTCGGTTGGAAACACCATATATTTT.

The chain uses TRBV4-2 and TRBJ2-3, with TRBD1 identical over 8 bases. V was pared by 0 bases and J by 4 bases, with 6 bases of the junction left unmatched. The germline gives CDR1 LGHNA, CDR2 YNFKEQ. This CDR3 region has 16 residues. The CDR3 protein is CASSQESRGRADTQYF. Here the CDR3 DNA reads TGTGCCAGCAGCCAAGAGTCCAGGGGGCGCGCAGATACGCAGTATTTT.

V is TRBV7-9 and J is TRBJ2-5; no clear D gene. This CDR3 comprises 16 residues. Looked up from germline, CDR1 is SEHNR and CDR2 is FQNEAQ (reference sequence). With 0 bases removed from V and 5 bases from J, the gap between germline ends came to 16 bases. The chain's CDR3 is CASSLAVGEYGETQYF. The CDR3 DNA is TGTGCCAGCAGCTTAGCGGTTGGGGAATATGGGGAGACCCAGTACTTC.

The chain uses TRBV28 and TRBJ1-5; tentative D call: TRBD1 (6 bases). Germline loops: CDR1 MDHEN, CDR2 SYDVKM. The CDR3 is made up of 14 amino acids. V was pared by 6 bases and J by 5 bases, with 14 bases between. This CDR3 reads CASSLDRTDQPQHF. In DNA form, the CDR3 reads TGTGCCAGCAGCCTTGACAGGACGGATCAGCCCCAGCATTTT.

The rearrangement links TRBV9 to TRBJ2-1; D perhaps matches TRBD2 (6 bases). The germline V gene has CDR1 SGDLS and CDR2 YYNGEE. The CDR3 contains 22 residues. V dropped 0 bases and J dropped 8 bases, with 36 bases sitting between them. This CDR3 is CASSVGLVGGVPPNPYLHEQFF. CDR3 bases: TGTGCCAGCAGCGTAGGCCTTGTGGGCGGGGTCCCACCTAACCCGTATCTCCATGAGCAGTTCTTC. The complete variable domain, with remaining parts taken from reference TRBV9 and TRBJ2-1, reads DSGVTQTPKHLITATGQRVTLRCSPRSGDLSVYWYQQSLDQGLQFLIQYYNGEERAKGNILERFSAQQFPDLHSELNLSSLELGDSALYFCASSVGLVGGVPPNPYLHEQFFGPGTRLTVL.

This clone was counted many times. This chain connects TRBV28 to TRBJ1-5; possibly TRBD1 for D (6 bases). The V end was cut by 6 bases, the J end by 2 bases, with 11 bases between. Per the germline V gene, CDR1 is MDHEN and CDR2 is SYDVKM. The CDR3 totals 14 residues. The CDR3 coding sequence is TGTGCCAGCAGCCTTGGGGGGCGCAATCAGCCCCAGCATTTT. It yields the protein CASSLGGRNQPQHF.

V usage is TRBV10-1 and J usage is TRBJ2-3; 13 positions match TRBD2. The germline V gene has CDR1 WNHNN and CDR2 SYGVQD (reference sequence). V was pared by 5 bases and J by 2 bases, with 10 bases of the junction left unmatched. The CDR3 runs to 18 residues. The CDR3 protein is CASSSSGTSGDFTDTQYF. The CDR3 nucleotides read TGCGCCAGCAGTTCCTCCGGGACTAGCGGGGATTTCACAGATACGCAGTATTTT.

This clone was recorded once. The chain is built from TRBV25-1 and TRBJ2-5; D is perhaps TRBD1 (6 bases). The CDR3 consists of 12 residues. V lost 6 bases, J lost 5 bases, and 10 bases lay in between. Looked up from germline, CDR1 is MGHDK and CDR2 is SYGVNS. In DNA form, the CDR3 reads TGTGCCAGCAGGATAAGGGGGGAGACCCAGTACTTC. Translating it yields CASRIRGETQYF.

The CDR3 spells CASSLGQGNQPQHF. The CDR3 bases are TGTGCCAGCAGTTTGGGACAGGGCAATCAGCCCCAGCATTTT. V and J are TRBV28 and TRBJ1-5, with 8 bases aligning to TRBD1. Germline CDR1 is MDHEN and CDR2 is SYDVKM. The CDR3 has 14 amino acids. Trimming took 3 bases from V and 2 from J; bases not matched to a gene: 0.

This clone was seen a handful of times. The gene calls are TRBV11-3 and TRBJ2-2, with 10 bases lining up with TRBD2. With V trimmed by 0 bases and J by 1 base, 8 bases remained unmatched. Per germline, CDR1 SGHNT and CDR2 YENEEA. The CDR3 runs 19 residues. CDR3 sequence reads: CASSLDILAGARNTGELFF. The CDR3 nucleotides are TGTGCCAGCAGCTTAGATATTCTAGCGGGAGCGCGGAACACCGGGGAGCTGTTTTTT. The variable domain in full, with the rest retrieved from reference TRBV11-3 and TRBJ2-2, is EAGVVQSPRYKIIEKKQPVAFWCNPISGHNTLYWYLQNLGQGPELLIRYENEEAVDDSQLPKDRFSAERLKGVDSTLKIQPAELGDSAVYLCASSLDILAGARNTGELFFGEGSRLTVL.

The gene calls are TRBV7-2 and TRBJ2-1; weak D call: TRBD2 (6 bases). The germline CDR1 and CDR2 sequences are SGHTA and FQGNSA. V lost 2 bases and J lost 3, with 11 bases in between. This CDR3 has 15 amino acids. CDR3 nucleotide sequence: TGTGCCAGCAGCTTACTCTGGGGGGACTACAATGAGCAGTTCTTC. Translating gives CASSLLWGDYNEQFF.

The CDR3 here is CASSYRTYNQPQHF. The CDR3, as DNA: TGTGCCAGCAGCTATCGGACGTATAATCAGCCCCAGCATTTT. This chain uses TRBV7-8 with TRBJ1-5; D not certain. V shed 4 bases and J shed 4 bases, with 11 bases lying between them. Germline lookup yields CDR1 SGHVS and CDR2 FQNEAQ. This CDR3 region has 14 residues.

The CDR3 region is CASSYRDSTYEQYF. The CDR3 nucleotides are TGTGCCAGCAGTTACCGGGACAGCACCTACGAGCAGTACTTC. The rearrangement uses TRBV6-6 and TRBJ2-7, with 7 bases aligning to TRBD1. Germline assignment: CDR1 MNHNY and CDR2 SVGAGI (reference sequence). This CDR3 spans 14 amino acids. V was pared by 2 bases and J by 2 bases, with 3 bases of the junction left unmatched.

The chain couples TRBV7-3 to TRBJ2-5, with a weak D call TRBD1 (5 bases). Germline values: CDR1 SGHTA, CDR2 FQGTGA. The CDR3 length is 13 residues. Trimming shortened V by 5 bases and J by 2 bases, and 9 bases separated the two germline ends. The DNA of the CDR3 is TGTGCCAGCAGCCCCCGACAGCAAGAGACCCAGTACTTC. Protein product: CASSPRQQETQYF.

This chain joins TRBV27 and TRBJ2-5, with TRBD1 matching 11 bases. V was pared by 4 bases and J by 5 bases, with 6 bases of the junction left unmatched. Per the germline V gene, CDR1 is MNHEY and CDR2 is SMNVEV (reference sequence). The CDR3 sequence is 15 residues long. The CDR3 DNA reads as TGTGCCAGCAGTTGGACAGGGGGCTTCGGGGAGACCCAGTACTTC. Protein: CASSWTGGFGETQYF.

This rearrangement joins TRBV5-6 to TRBJ1-5, with D possibly matching TRBD1 (5 bases). The CDR3 consists of 14 residues. Germline V gene lookup returns CDR1 SGHDT and CDR2 YYEEEE. The V end lost 0 bases, the J end lost 6 bases, and 10 bases lay between the germline ends. This CDR3 reads CASSLGGVGQPQHF. The CDR3 DNA reads as TGTGCCAGCAGCTTGGGAGGGGTTGGTCAGCCCCAGCATTTT.

The V call is TRBV27, the J call TRBJ2-7; D ambiguous. Trimming pared 5 bases from V and 9 bases from J, leaving 23 bases between. CDR1 is MNHEY, CDR2 SMNVEV, per germline (reference sequence). The CDR3 is 15 amino acids. The CDR3, as DNA: TGTGCCAGCAGTCCCTTAGGGCGATCTACGCTGGTGCAGTACTTC. Protein product: CASSPLGRSTLVQYF.

This clone was recorded once. The chain uses TRBV10-2 and TRBJ2-1; 7 nucleotides match TRBD2. After removal of 0 bases from V and 3 bases from J, the junction contained 14 bases not matched to a gene. Germline CDR1 is WSHSY and CDR2 is SAAADI. This CDR3 has 19 residues. CDR3 in DNA: TGCGCCAGCAGTGAGTCGGGAAGAGGCGGGAGAGGAGACTACAATGAGCAGTTCTTC. Its protein is CASSESGRGGRGDYNEQFF.

The rearrangement links TRBV27 to TRBJ2-1; 7 positions match TRBD2. Germline V CDR1 and CDR2: MNHEY, SMNVEV (reference sequence). The CDR3 is 16 residues long. V was clipped by 1 base and J by 1 base; unmatched bases: 4. The CDR3 DNA reads as TGTGCCAGCAGTTTATATGGGCGGGAGTCCTACAATGAGCAGTTCTTC. Translated: CASSLYGRESYNEQFF.

The chain carries TRBV20-1 and TRBJ2-4, with a weak D call TRBD2 (5 bases). This CDR3 is built from 11 residues. Trimming pared 5 bases from V and 13 bases from J, leaving 15 bases between. Germline V lookup: CDR1 DFQATT, CDR2 SNEGSKA (reference sequence). CDR3 sequence reads: CSAPDGLTQYF. The CDR3 region has the DNA TGCAGTGCTCCGGACGGACTTACGCAGTACTTC.

This chain joins TRBV28 and TRBJ2-1; possibly TRBD2 for D (6 bases). The V end lost 3 bases, the J end lost 0 bases, and 9 bases lay between the germline ends. The germline gives CDR1 MDHEN, CDR2 SYDVKM. The CDR3 spans 15 residues. The CDR3 DNA is TGTGCCAGCAGTTTGGGGGGAGCCTCCTACAATGAGCAGTTCTTC. This sequence encodes CASSLGGASYNEQFF.

This clone came up once. The chain recombines TRBV18 with TRBJ2-7; D is undetermined. Per germline, CDR1 KGHSH and CDR2 LQKENI. The CDR3 loop spans 17 amino acids. V lost 2 bases to trimming and J lost 0 bases, with 17 bases between them. The DNA for the CDR3 is TGTGCCAGCTCACCATATCAGTCGCAGGTAAGCTCCTACGAGCAGTACTTC. It translates to CASSPYQSQVSSYEQYF.

This clone was seen only once. The genes are TRBV10-3 and TRBJ1-1; TRBD1 matches 10 bases. Looked up from germline, CDR1 is ENHRY and CDR2 is SYGVKD. This CDR3 has 14 amino acids. J gave up 4 bases and V 6 bases, and 5 bases lay outside the gene matches. DNA of the CDR3: TGTGCCATCAGGACAGGGGGCCGGGGCACTGAAGCTTTCTTT. Encoded protein: CAIRTGGRGTEAFF.

The chain is built from TRBV18 and TRBJ2-7; 8 bases agree with TRBD1. The CDR3 is 16 residues long. V was pared by 3 bases and J by 1 base, with 8 bases of the junction left unmatched. Germline CDR1 is KGHSH and CDR2 is LQKENI. In DNA, the CDR3 is TGTGCCAGCTCACCGACCGCCGGGACAGGATCCTACGAGCAGTACTTC. The encoded protein is CASSPTAGTGSYEQYF.

The V and J genes are TRBV5-1 and TRBJ2-1; no clear D gene. The CDR3 sequence is 9 residues long. The germline V gene encodes CDR1 SGHRS and CDR2 YFSETQ. The ends were cut back, 0 bases at V and 16 bases at J, with 5 bases in the middle. The CDR3 DNA reads as TGCGCCAGCAGCTTGGATCTTTTCTTC. It encodes CASSLDLFF.

The chain combines TRBV7-2 with TRBJ1-1; D ambiguous. Looked up from germline, CDR1 is SGHTA and CDR2 is FQGNSA. This CDR3 has 15 amino acids. V lost 5 bases and J 1 base, leaving 14 bases between the germline ends. The CDR3 DNA follows: TGTGCCAGCAGCCCAGAGGGCCTACGGAACACTGAAGCTTTCTTT. Protein: CASSPEGLRNTEAFF.

This chain links TRBV5-4 with TRBJ2-1; 9 nucleotides agree with TRBD2. Losses at the gene ends were 3 bases for V and 7 bases for J; bases not matched to a gene: 2. The germline V gene has CDR1 SGHNT and CDR2 YYREEE (reference sequence). The CDR3 consists of 13 residues. The chain's CDR3 is CASSWLAGNEQFF. CDR3 nucleotides: TGTGCCAGCAGCTGGCTAGCGGGAAATGAGCAGTTCTTC. Variable domain in full (rest from reference TRBV5-4 and TRBJ2-1): ETGVTQSPTHLIKTRGQQVTLRCSSQSGHNTVSWYQQALGQGPQFIFQYYREEENGRGNFPPRFSGLQFPNYSSELNVNALELDDSALYLCASSWLAGNEQFFGPGTRLTVL.